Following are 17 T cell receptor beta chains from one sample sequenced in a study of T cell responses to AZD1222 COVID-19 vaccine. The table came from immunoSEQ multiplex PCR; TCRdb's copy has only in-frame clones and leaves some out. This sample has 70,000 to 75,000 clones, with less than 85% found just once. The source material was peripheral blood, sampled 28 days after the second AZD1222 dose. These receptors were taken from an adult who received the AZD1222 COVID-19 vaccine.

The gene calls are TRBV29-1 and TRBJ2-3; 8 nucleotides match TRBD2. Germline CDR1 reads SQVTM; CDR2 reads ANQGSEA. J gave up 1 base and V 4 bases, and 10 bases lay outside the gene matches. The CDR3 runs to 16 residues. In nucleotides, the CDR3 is TGCAGCGTTGGGGCTGACAGCGGGGGTGGCACAGATACGCAGTATTTT. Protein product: CSVGADSGGGTDTQYF.

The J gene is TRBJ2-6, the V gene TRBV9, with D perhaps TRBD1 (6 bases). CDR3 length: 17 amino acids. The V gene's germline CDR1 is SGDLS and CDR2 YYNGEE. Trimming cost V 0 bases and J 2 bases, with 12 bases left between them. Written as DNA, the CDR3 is TGTGCCAGCAGCGTAGCTCTAGGGGGTGCTGGGGCCAACGTCCTGACTTTC. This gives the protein CASSVALGGAGANVLTF.

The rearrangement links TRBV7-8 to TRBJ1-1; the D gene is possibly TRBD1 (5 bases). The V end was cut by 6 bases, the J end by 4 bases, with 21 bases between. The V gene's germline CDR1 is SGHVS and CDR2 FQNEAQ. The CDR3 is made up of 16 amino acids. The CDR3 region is CASSLRGEGWITEAFF. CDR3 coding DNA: TGTGCCAGCAGTTTACGAGGGGAGGGATGGATCACTGAAGCTTTCTTT.

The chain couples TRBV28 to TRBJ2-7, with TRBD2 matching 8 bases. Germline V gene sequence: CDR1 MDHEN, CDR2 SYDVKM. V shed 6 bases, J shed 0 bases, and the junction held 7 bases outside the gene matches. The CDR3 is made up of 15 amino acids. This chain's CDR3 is CASRLGGAYSYEQYF. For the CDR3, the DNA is TGTGCCAGCAGACTCGGGGGGGCGTACTCCTACGAGCAGTACTTC. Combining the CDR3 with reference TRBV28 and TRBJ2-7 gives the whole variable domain DVKVTQSSRYLVKRTGEKVFLECVQDMDHENMFWYRQDPGLGLRLIYFSYDVKMKEKGDIPEGYSVSREKKERFSLILESASTNQTSMYLCASRLGGAYSYEQYFGPGTRLTVT.

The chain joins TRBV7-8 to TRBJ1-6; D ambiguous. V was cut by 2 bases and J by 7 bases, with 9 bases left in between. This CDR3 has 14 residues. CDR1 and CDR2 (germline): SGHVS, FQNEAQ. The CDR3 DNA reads TGTGCCAGCAGCTTAATTATAGGGAATTCACCCCTCCACTTT. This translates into CASSLIIGNSPLHF.

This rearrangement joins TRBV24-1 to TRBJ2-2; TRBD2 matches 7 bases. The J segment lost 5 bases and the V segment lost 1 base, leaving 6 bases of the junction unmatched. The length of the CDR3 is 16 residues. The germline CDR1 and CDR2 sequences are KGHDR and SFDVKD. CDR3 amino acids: CATSDFAGAKTGELFF. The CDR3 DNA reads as TGTGCCACCAGTGATTTTGCGGGAGCTAAAACCGGGGAGCTGTTTTTT.

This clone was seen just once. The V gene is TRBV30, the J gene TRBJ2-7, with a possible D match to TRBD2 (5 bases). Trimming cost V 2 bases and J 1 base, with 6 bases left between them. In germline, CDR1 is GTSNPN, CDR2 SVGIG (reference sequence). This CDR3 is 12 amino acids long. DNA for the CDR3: TGTGCCTGGAGTACGGGGTCCTACGAGCAGTACTTC. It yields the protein CAWSTGSYEQYF.

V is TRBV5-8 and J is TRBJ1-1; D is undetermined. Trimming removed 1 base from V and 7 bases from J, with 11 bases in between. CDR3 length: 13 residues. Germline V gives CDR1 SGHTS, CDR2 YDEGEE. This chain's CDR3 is CASSLRVADEAFF. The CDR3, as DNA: TGTGCCAGCAGCTTGAGAGTGGCCGATGAAGCTTTCTTT.

The CDR3 reads CASSSGTGVQYF. The CDR3 DNA reads as TGTGCCAGCAGCTCCGGGACAGGGGTCCAGTACTTC. The chain joins TRBV7-6 to TRBJ2-7; TRBD1 matches at 10 bases. The V gene's germline CDR1 is SGHVS and CDR2 FNYEAQ. J lost 10 bases, V lost 4 bases, and 4 bases had no gene match. The CDR3 covers 12 residues.

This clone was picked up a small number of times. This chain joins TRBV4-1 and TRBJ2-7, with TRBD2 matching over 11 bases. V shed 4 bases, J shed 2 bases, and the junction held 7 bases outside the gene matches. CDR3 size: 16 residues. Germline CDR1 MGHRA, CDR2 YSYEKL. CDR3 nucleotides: TGCGCCAGCAGCCCCCAACCGACTAGCGGGACCTACGAGCAGTACTTC. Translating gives CASSPQPTSGTYEQYF.

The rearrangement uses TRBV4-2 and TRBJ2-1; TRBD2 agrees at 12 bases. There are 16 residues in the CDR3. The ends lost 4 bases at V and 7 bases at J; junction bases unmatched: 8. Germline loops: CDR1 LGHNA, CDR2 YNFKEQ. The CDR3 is CASSLLGLAGKNEQFF. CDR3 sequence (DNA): TGTGCCAGCAGCCTCCTAGGACTAGCGGGGAAGAATGAGCAGTTCTTC.

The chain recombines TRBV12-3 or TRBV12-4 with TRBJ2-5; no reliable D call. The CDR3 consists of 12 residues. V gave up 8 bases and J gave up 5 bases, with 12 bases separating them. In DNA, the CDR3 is TGTGCCAGCTGTCTCGTGCGGGAGACCCAGTACTTC. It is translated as CASCLVRETQYF.

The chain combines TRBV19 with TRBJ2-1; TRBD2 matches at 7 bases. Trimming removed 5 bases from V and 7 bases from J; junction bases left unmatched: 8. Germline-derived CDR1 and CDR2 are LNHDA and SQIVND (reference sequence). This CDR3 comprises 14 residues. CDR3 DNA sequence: TGTGCCAGTAGTCGAGGGAGGGCCGAGAATGAGCAGTTCTTC. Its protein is CASSRGRAENEQFF.

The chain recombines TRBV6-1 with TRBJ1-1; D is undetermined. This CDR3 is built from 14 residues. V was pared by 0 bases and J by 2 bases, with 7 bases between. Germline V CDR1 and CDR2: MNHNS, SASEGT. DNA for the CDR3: TGTGCCAGCAGTGAAGCGTTCGGTAACACTGAAGCTTTCTTT. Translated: CASSEAFGNTEAFF.

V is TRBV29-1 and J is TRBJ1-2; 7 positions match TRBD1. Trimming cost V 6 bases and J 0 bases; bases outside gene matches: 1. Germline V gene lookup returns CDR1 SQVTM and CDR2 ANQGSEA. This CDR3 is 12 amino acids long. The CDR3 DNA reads TGCAGCGTCGGACAGGCTAACTATGGCTACACCTTC. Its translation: CSVGQANYGYTF. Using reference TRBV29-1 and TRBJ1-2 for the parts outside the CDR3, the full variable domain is SAVISQKPSRDICQRGTSLTIQCQVDSQVTMMFWYRQQPGQSLTLIATANQGSEATYESGFVIDKFPISRPNLTFSTLTVSNMSPEDSSIYLCSVGQANYGYTFGSGTRLTVV.

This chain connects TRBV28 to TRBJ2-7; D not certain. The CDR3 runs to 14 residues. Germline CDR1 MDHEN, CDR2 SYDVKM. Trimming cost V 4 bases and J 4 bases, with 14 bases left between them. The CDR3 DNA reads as TGTGCCAGCAGTTGGTCTCAAGCAAAATACGAGCAGTACTTC. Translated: CASSWSQAKYEQYF. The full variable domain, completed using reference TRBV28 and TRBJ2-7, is DVKVTQSSRYLVKRTGEKVFLECVQDMDHENMFWYRQDPGLGLRLIYFSYDVKMKEKGDIPEGYSVSREKKERFSLILESASTNQTSMYLCASSWSQAKYEQYFGPGTRLTVT.

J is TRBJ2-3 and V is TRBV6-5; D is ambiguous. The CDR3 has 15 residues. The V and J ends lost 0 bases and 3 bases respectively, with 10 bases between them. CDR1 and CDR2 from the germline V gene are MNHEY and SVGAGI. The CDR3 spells CASSYSIIPTDTQYF. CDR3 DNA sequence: TGTGCCAGCAGTTACTCGATTATTCCGACAGATACGCAGTATTTT.